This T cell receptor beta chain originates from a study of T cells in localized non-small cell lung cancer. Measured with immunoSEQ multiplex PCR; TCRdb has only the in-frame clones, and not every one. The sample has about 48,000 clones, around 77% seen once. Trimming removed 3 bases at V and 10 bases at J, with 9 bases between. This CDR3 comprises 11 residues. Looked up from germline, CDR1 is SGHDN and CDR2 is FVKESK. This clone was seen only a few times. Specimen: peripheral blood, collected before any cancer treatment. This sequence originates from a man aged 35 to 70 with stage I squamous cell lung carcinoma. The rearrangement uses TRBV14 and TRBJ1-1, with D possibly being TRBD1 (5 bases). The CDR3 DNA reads TGTGCCAGCAGCCAGCAGGGTCGAGCTTTCTTT. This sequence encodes CASSQQGRAFF.